This TCR beta chain came from a study of blood T cell repertoires in COVID-19. For the study at large: The United States, Italy and Spain provided the acute and convalescent COVID-19 samples.

Per the original data handling: Reference gene primer amplification gave estimated nucleated cell counts. Generated by immunoSEQ multiplex PCR, the TCRdb table keeps only in-frame clones and is missing some. V and J calls and clone size are those listed in that table; D and trimming were worked out from the DNA. In the table there are under 75,000 clones, 80% to 90% of which are singletons. Germline values: CDR1 SGDLS, CDR2 YYNGEE. The V end was cut by 2 bases, the J end by 7 bases, with 18 bases between. This CDR3 comprises 15 residues. This clonotype was obtained from a man aged 50-60 years with acute or convalescent COVID-19. What was sequenced was peripheral blood. The chain carries TRBV9 and TRBJ1-1, with D possibly TRBD1 on 5 matching bases. DNA for the CDR3: TGTGCCAGCAGCGTGAATGACGTGGGGGGAGGTGAAGCTTTCTTT. This encodes CASSVNDVGGGEAFF.